The rows below give T cell receptor beta chains drawn from one sample of a study of CD8 T cell repertoires and HIV-1 epitope variants. The table came from immunoSEQ multiplex PCR; TCRdb's copy has only in-frame clones and leaves some out. The sample lists about 95,000 clones; over 70% were seen once. The sequenced sample consisted of uncultured baseline CD8+ T cells from peripheral blood mononuclear cells (PBMCs). These receptors came from a male donor with HIV. The CDR3 runs from the conserved cysteine through the conserved F or W. Fields, in order: D gene, V gene, clone size, J gene, CDR3 DNA, CDR3 protein. A D gene is named only where the DNA matches it firmly. Some rows have no size entry. The others give once, few or many, or a class for an expanded clone.

D gene: -; V gene: TRBV21-1; clone size: -; J gene: TRBJ2-1; CDR3 DNA: TGTGCCAGCAGACCGGGCCGGACCGCTGACAATGAGCAGTTCTTC; CDR3 protein: CASRPGRTADNEQFF
D gene: TRBD2; V gene: TRBV5-1; clone size: -; J gene: TRBJ2-3; CDR3 DNA: TGCGCCAGCAGCTTGTGGACTAGCGAGTCACCAGGAGATACGCAGTATTTT; CDR3 protein: CASSLWTSESPGDTQYF
D gene: -; V gene: TRBV19; clone size: -; J gene: TRBJ1-1; CDR3 DNA: TGTGCCAGTAGTTCCCCCGGGACACGGACTATGAACACTGAAGCTTTCTTT; CDR3 protein: CASSSPGTRTMNTEAFF
D gene: -; V gene: TRBV28; clone size: -; J gene: TRBJ1-2; CDR3 DNA: TGTGCCACCGGGAGGCGGGTCTATGGCTACACCTTC; CDR3 protein: CATGRRVYGYTF
D gene: -; V gene: TRBV7-6; clone size: few; J gene: TRBJ2-1; CDR3 DNA: TGTGCCAGCAGCTTAACCCCTGACGGGATGCATGAGCAGTTCTTC; CDR3 protein: CASSLTPDGMHEQFF
D gene: -; V gene: TRBV2; clone size: -; J gene: TRBJ1-2; CDR3 DNA: TGTGCCAGCAGTGATTCTGCCCTACCGGAAGGCTACACCTTC; CDR3 protein: CASSDSALPEGYTF
D gene: TRBD1; V gene: TRBV7-6; clone size: -; J gene: TRBJ2-6; CDR3 DNA: TGTGCCAGCAGCTTAGTGGGACAGGGCCCTCCTGGGGCCAACGTCCTGACTTTC; CDR3 protein: CASSLVGQGPPGANVLTF
D gene: -; V gene: TRBV2; clone size: -; J gene: TRBJ1-2; CDR3 DNA: TGTGCCAGCAGTGCTGGTAGGGTTTGGTATGGCTACACCTTC; CDR3 protein: CASSAGRVWYGYTF
D gene: TRBD1; V gene: TRBV2; clone size: -; J gene: TRBJ2-1; CDR3 DNA: TGTGCCAGCAGTGAAGCGTGGGGACAGGGGCCCTCCTACAATGAGCAGTTCTTC; CDR3 protein: CASSEAWGQGPSYNEQFF
D gene: TRBD2; V gene: TRBV28; clone size: -; J gene: TRBJ2-7; CDR3 DNA: TGTGCCAGCAGTTTAGGGACTAGCGGGTACGAGCAGTACTTC; CDR3 protein: CASSLGTSGYEQYF
D gene: TRBD1; V gene: TRBV10-1; clone size: few; J gene: TRBJ2-2; CDR3 DNA: TGCGCCAGCAGTCGACAGGGAAGCACCGGGGAGCTGTTTTTT; CDR3 protein: CASSRQGSTGELFF
D gene: -; V gene: TRBV2; clone size: -; J gene: TRBJ1-4; CDR3 DNA: TGTGCCAGCGTACCTGCTAGCGTGGGGGGGGCTGGGGAAAAACTGTTTTTT; CDR3 protein: CASVPASVGGAGEKLFF
D gene: -; V gene: TRBV7-8; clone size: -; J gene: TRBJ1-1; CDR3 DNA: TGTGCCAGCAGCTTAGCAGTGACGACTGAAGCTTTCTTT; CDR3 protein: CASSLAVTTEAFF
D gene: -; V gene: TRBV9; clone size: -; J gene: TRBJ1-1; CDR3 DNA: TGTGCCAGCAGCGTAAACCGGGTCGGAGCTGAAGCTTTCTTT; CDR3 protein: CASSVNRVGAEAFF
D gene: -; V gene: TRBV19; clone size: -; J gene: TRBJ2-4; CDR3 DNA: TGTGCCAGTAGTATGGCTAGTATCGACATTCAGTACTTC; CDR3 protein: CASSMASIDIQYF
D gene: -; V gene: TRBV6-6; clone size: -; J gene: TRBJ1-2; CDR3 DNA: TGTGCCAGCAGTTACATCGGCGGCGGGGCCCATGGCTACACCTTC; CDR3 protein: CASSYIGGGAHGYTF
D gene: TRBD2; V gene: TRBV25-1; clone size: -; J gene: TRBJ2-1; CDR3 DNA: TGTGCCAGCAGTGAGGTTCTAGCGGGGAGGAATGAGCAGTTCTTC; CDR3 protein: CASSEVLAGRNEQFF
D gene: TRBD2; V gene: TRBV7-2; clone size: -; J gene: TRBJ2-1; CDR3 DNA: TGTGCCAGCAGCTTGACACCGGGACTAGCGGGAGCCCCTGAGCAGTTCTTC; CDR3 protein: CASSLTPGLAGAPEQFF
D gene: -; V gene: TRBV6-5; clone size: few; J gene: TRBJ2-7; CDR3 DNA: TGTGCCAGCAGTTACTCGGGTGAGCAGTACTTC; CDR3 protein: CASSYSGEQYF
D gene: -; V gene: TRBV5-6; clone size: -; J gene: TRBJ2-7; CDR3 DNA: TGTGCCAGCAGCTTCAACCCCCGAGGATCCTACGAGCAGTACTTC; CDR3 protein: CASSFNPRGSYEQYF
D gene: -; V gene: TRBV7-2; clone size: few; J gene: TRBJ2-7; CDR3 DNA: TGTGCCAGCAGCTTAGTGGGGGGAGGTCTGTACTTC; CDR3 protein: CASSLVGGGLYF
D gene: -; V gene: TRBV7-9; clone size: -; J gene: TRBJ2-4; CDR3 DNA: TGTGCCAGCAGCTTAGGTACAGGGAGGGACATTCAGTACTTC; CDR3 protein: CASSLGTGRDIQYF
D gene: -; V gene: TRBV12-5; clone size: many; J gene: TRBJ2-2; CDR3 DNA: TGTGCTAGTGGTACCGGGACACAAAACACCGGGGAGCTGTTTTTT; CDR3 protein: CASGTGTQNTGELFF
D gene: -; V gene: TRBV7-8; clone size: -; J gene: TRBJ2-1; CDR3 DNA: TGTGCCAGCAGCGGTAGGAATGAGCAGTTCTTC; CDR3 protein: CASSGRNEQFF
D gene: -; V gene: TRBV15; clone size: -; J gene: TRBJ1-4; CDR3 DNA: TGTGCCACCAGCAGAGATAAAGGCTTTATAGAAAAACTGTTTTTT; CDR3 protein: CATSRDKGFIEKLFF
D gene: -; V gene: TRBV29-1; clone size: -; J gene: TRBJ1-1; CDR3 DNA: TGCAGCGGGGAGACAGTAATGAACACTGAAGCTTTCTTT; CDR3 protein: CSGETVMNTEAFF
D gene: -; V gene: TRBV5-6; clone size: -; J gene: TRBJ2-3; CDR3 DNA: TGTGCCAGCAGACGGGGACCGGGCGCAGATACGCAGTATTTT; CDR3 protein: CASRRGPGADTQYF
D gene: -; V gene: TRBV27; clone size: -; J gene: TRBJ1-2; CDR3 DNA: TGTGCCAGCAGTTCAGTCGGACGGACCTATGGCTACACCTTC; CDR3 protein: CASSSVGRTYGYTF
D gene: TRBD2; V gene: TRBV4-2; clone size: -; J gene: TRBJ2-3; CDR3 DNA: TGTGCCAGCAGCCAAAAAAGCGGGAGGGCGACAGATACGCAGTATTTT; CDR3 protein: CASSQKSGRATDTQYF
D gene: -; V gene: TRBV7-9; clone size: -; J gene: TRBJ2-7; CDR3 DNA: TGTGCCAGCAGCTTGAACCAAGGCGAGCAGTACTTC; CDR3 protein: CASSLNQGEQYF
D gene: -; V gene: TRBV28; clone size: -; J gene: TRBJ1-1; CDR3 DNA: TGTGCCAGCAGTTTCCCCGGGGCGAACGCTGAAGCTTTCTTT; CDR3 protein: CASSFPGANAEAFF
D gene: TRBD2; V gene: TRBV7-2; clone size: -; J gene: TRBJ2-3; CDR3 DNA: TGTGCCAGCAGCTTAGAGAAGCGGGGGGGTCTAGATACGCAGTATTTT; CDR3 protein: CASSLEKRGGLDTQYF
D gene: TRBD1; V gene: TRBV30; clone size: few; J gene: TRBJ1-5; CDR3 DNA: TGTGCCTGGAGTGCTCAGGGGGGGAACAATCAGCCCCAGCATTTT; CDR3 protein: CAWSAQGGNNQPQHF
D gene: -; V gene: TRBV19; clone size: -; J gene: TRBJ2-7; CDR3 DNA: TGTGCCAGTAGTATAGCGACGGGGAGCTCCTACGAGCAGTACTTC; CDR3 protein: CASSIATGSSYEQYF
D gene: TRBD2; V gene: TRBV5-1; clone size: -; J gene: TRBJ2-3; CDR3 DNA: TGCGCCAGCAGCTTCCGGGAGGTAACAGATACGCAGTATTTT; CDR3 protein: CASSFREVTDTQYF
D gene: -; V gene: TRBV2; clone size: -; J gene: TRBJ1-1; CDR3 DNA: TGTGCCAGCAATGAGGGACGGTGGAACACTGAAGCTTTCTTT; CDR3 protein: CASNEGRWNTEAFF
D gene: -; V gene: TRBV7-8; clone size: once; J gene: TRBJ2-2; CDR3 DNA: TGTGCCAGCAGTTCTAGGGGTGACACCGGGGAGCTGTTTTTT; CDR3 protein: CASSSRGDTGELFF
D gene: -; V gene: TRBV19; clone size: -; J gene: TRBJ2-7; CDR3 DNA: TGTGCCAGTAGTACCGGGGTCGAGCAGTACTTC; CDR3 protein: CASSTGVEQYF
D gene: -; V gene: TRBV4-3; clone size: -; J gene: TRBJ1-5; CDR3 DNA: TGCGCCAGCAGCCAAGATAGAAGGACCGCCCCGCATTTT; CDR3 protein: CASSQDRRTAPHF
D gene: -; V gene: TRBV7-2; clone size: -; J gene: TRBJ2-5; CDR3 DNA: TGTGCCAGCAGCTCAGCCCCTTCGGGAGCCCAAGAACAGACCCAGTACTTC; CDR3 protein: CASSSAPSGAQEQTQYF
D gene: -; V gene: TRBV5-1; clone size: once; J gene: TRBJ1-6; CDR3 DNA: TGCGCCAGCAGCTTGGAAGGTCTGGATTCACCCCTCCACTTT; CDR3 protein: CASSLEGLDSPLHF